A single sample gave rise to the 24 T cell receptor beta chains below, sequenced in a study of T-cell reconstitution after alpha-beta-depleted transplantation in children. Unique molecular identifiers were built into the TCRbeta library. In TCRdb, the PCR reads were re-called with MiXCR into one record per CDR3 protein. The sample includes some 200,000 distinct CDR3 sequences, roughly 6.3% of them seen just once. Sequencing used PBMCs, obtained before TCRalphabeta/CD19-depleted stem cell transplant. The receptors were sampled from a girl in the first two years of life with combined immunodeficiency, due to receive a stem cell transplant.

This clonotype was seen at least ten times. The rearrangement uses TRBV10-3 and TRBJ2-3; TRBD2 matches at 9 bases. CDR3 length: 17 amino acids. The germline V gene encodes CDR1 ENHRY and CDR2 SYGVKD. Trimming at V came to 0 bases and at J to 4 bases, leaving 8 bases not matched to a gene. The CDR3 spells CAISESAASGAADTQYF. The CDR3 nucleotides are TGTGCCATCAGTGAGTCGGCGGCTAGCGGGGCAGCAGATACGCAGTATTTT.

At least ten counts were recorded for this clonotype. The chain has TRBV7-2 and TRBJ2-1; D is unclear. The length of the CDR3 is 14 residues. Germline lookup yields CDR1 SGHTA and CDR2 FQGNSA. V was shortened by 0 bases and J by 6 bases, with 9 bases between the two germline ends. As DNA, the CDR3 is TGTGCCAGCAGCTTAGCGACTTTCGGCAATGAGCAGTTCTTC. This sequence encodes CASSLATFGNEQFF.

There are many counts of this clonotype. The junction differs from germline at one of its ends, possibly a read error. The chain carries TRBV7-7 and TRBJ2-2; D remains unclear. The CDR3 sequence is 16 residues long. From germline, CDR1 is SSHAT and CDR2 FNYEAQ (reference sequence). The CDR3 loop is CASSQGNAGPTEELFF. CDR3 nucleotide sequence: TGTGCTAGCAGCCAAGGGAACGCCGGTCCCACCGAGGAGCTGTTTTTT.

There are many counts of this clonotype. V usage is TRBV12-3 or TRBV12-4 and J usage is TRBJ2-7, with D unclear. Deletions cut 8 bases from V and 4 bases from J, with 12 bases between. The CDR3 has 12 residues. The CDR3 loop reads CASSLIGYEQYF. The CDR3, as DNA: TGTGCCAGCTCCCTTATTGGGTACGAGCAGTACTTC.

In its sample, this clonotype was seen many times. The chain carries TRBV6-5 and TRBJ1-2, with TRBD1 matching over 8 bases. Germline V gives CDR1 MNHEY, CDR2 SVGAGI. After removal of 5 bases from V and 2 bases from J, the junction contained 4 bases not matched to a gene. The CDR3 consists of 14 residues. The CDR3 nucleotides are TGTGCCAGCAGTCGGGGACAGGCCAACTATGGCTACACCTTC. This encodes CASSRGQANYGYTF.

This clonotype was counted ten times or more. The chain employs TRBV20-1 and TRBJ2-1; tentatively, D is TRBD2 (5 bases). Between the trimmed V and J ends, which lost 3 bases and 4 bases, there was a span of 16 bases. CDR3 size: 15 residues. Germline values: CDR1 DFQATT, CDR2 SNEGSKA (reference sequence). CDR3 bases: TGCAGTGCTAGTCCCTACTCGGGGTCTTACAATGAGCAGTTCTTC. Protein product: CSASPYSGSYNEQFF.

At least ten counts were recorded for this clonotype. CDR3 sequence (DNA): TGTGCCTTGGCACAGGAGGGCAATGAGCAGTTCTTC. Its protein is CALAQEGNEQFF. The chain links TRBV28 to TRBJ2-1, with a possible D match to TRBD2 (6 bases). The V end was cut by 11 bases, the J end by 6 bases, with 14 bases between. The length of the CDR3 is 12 residues. Germline CDR1 reads MDHEN; CDR2 reads SYDVKM.

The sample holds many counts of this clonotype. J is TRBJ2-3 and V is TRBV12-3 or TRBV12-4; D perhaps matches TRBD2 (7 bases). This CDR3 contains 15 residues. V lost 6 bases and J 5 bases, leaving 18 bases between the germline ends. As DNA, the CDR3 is TGTGCCAGCAGCTTCCGCGGGGGCTGGAAAGATACGCAGTATTTT. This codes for CASSFRGGWKDTQYF.

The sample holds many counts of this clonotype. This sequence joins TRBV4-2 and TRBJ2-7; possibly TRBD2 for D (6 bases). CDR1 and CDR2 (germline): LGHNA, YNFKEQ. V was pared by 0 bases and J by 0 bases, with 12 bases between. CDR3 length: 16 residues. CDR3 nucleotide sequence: TGTGCCAGCAGCCAAGATCCGATAGCGGCCTCCTACGAGCAGTACTTC. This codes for CASSQDPIAASYEQYF.

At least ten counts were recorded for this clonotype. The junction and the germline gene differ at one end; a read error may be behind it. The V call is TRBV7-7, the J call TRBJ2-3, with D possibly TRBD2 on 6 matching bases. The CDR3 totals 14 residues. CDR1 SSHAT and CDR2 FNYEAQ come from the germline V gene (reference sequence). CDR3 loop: CASSPGTSSDTQYF. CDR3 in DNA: TGTGCTAGCAGTCCCGGGACTTCCTCAGATACGCAGTATTTT.

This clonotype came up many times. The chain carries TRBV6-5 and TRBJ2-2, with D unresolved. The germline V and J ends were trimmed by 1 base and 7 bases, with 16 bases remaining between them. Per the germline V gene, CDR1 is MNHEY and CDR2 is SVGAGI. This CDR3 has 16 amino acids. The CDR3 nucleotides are TGTGCCAGCAGTTACTGGAATCCCCCCAAGGACGGGGAGCTGTTTTTT. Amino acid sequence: CASSYWNPPKDGELFF.

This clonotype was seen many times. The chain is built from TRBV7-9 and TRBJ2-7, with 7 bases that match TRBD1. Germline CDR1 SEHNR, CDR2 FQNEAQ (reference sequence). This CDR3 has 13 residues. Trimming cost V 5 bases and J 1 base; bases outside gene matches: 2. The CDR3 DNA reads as TGTGCCAGCAGCGGGACAGCTTCCTACGAGCAGTACTTC. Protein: CASSGTASYEQYF.

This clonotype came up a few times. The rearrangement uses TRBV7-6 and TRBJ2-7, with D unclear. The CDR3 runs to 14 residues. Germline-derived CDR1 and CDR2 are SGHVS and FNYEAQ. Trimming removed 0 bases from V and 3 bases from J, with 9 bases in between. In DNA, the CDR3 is TGTGCCAGCAGCTTAGCGACCGCTGGCTACGAGCAGTACTTC. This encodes CASSLATAGYEQYF.

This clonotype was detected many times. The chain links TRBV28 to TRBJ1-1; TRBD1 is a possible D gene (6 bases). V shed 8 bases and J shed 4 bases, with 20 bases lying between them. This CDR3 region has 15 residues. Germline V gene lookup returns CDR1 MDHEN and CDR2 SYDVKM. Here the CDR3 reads CASLPGGGRGTEAFF. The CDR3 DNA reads TGTGCCAGCCTCCCGGGTGGGGGCCGGGGCACTGAAGCTTTCTTT.

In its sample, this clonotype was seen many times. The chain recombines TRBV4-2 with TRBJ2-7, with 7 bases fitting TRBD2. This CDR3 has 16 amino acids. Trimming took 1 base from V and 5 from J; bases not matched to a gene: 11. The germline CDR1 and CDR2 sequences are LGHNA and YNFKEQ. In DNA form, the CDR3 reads TGTGCCAGCAGCCAAGTATCAGGACTAGGAAAGAACGAGCAGTACTTC. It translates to CASSQVSGLGKNEQYF.

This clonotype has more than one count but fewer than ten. CDR3 residues: CASSNLRGAYEQYF. The CDR3 DNA sequence: TGTGCCAGCAGTAACCTAAGGGGGGCCTACGAGCAGTACTTC. The rearrangement joins TRBV27 to TRBJ2-7; D may correspond to TRBD1 or TRBD2 (6 bases each). V was pared by 5 bases and J by 2 bases, with 13 bases between. CDR1 is MNHEY and CDR2 is SMNVEV in the germline V gene (reference sequence). This CDR3 region has 14 residues.

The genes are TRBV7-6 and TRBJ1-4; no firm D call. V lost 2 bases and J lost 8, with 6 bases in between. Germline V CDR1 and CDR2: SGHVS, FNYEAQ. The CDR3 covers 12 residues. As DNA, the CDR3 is TGTGCCAGCAGCTTACTAGAGGAAAAACTGTTTTTT. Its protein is CASSLLEEKLFF.

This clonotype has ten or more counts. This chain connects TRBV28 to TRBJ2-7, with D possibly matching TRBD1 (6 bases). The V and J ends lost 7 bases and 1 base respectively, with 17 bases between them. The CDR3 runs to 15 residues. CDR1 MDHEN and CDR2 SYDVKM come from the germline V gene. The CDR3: CASKFEGVGSYEQYF. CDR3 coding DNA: TGTGCCAGCAAATTTGAGGGGGTAGGGTCCTACGAGCAGTACTTC.

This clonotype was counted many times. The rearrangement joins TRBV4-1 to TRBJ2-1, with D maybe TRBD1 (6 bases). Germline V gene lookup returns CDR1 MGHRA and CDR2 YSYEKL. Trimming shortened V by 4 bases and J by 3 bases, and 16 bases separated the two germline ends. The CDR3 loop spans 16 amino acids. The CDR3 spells CASSLGQGRFYNEQFF. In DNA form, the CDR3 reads TGCGCCAGCAGCCTCGGCCAGGGGCGGTTCTACAATGAGCAGTTCTTC.

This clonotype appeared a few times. The CDR3 is CASSQVVKGQNTEAFF. For the CDR3, the DNA is TGCGCCAGCAGCCAAGTAGTTAAGGGACAGAACACTGAAGCTTTCTTT. The chain joins TRBV4-3 to TRBJ1-1; TRBD1 might be the D (6 bases). The CDR3 length is 16 residues. V lost 1 base to trimming and J lost 1 base, with 13 bases between them. Germline lookup yields CDR1 LGHNA and CDR2 YSLEER.

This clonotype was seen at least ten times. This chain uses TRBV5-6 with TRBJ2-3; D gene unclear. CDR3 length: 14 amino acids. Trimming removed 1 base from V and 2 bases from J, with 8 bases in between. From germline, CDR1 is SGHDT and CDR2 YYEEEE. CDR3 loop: CASSLWAYTDTQYF. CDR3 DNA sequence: TGTGCCAGCAGCTTGTGGGCTTACACAGATACGCAGTATTTT.

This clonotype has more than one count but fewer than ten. The CDR3 region is CASRDRRSYEQYF. The CDR3, as DNA: TGTGCTAGCAGGGACCGCCGTTCCTACGAGCAGTACTTC. The chain is built from TRBV12-5 and TRBJ2-7; D is tentatively TRBD1 or TRBD2 (5 bases each). The CDR3 extends over 13 amino acids. V lost 9 bases to trimming and J lost 1 base, with 13 bases between them. Germline V CDR1 and CDR2: LGHNT, FRNRAP.

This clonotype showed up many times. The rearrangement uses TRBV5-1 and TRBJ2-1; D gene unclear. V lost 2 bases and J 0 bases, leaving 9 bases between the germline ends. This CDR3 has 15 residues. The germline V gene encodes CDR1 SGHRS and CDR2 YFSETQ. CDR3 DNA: TGCGCCAGCAGCTTTGAGGCGAGCTCCTACAATGAGCAGTTCTTC. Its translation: CASSFEASSYNEQFF.

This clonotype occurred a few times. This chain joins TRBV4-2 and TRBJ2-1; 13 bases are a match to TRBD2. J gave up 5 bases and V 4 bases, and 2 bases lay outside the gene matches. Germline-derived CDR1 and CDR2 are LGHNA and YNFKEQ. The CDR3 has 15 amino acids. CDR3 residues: CASSLTSGRDNEQFF. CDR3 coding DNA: TGTGCCAGCAGCCTAACTAGCGGGAGGGACAATGAGCAGTTCTTC.